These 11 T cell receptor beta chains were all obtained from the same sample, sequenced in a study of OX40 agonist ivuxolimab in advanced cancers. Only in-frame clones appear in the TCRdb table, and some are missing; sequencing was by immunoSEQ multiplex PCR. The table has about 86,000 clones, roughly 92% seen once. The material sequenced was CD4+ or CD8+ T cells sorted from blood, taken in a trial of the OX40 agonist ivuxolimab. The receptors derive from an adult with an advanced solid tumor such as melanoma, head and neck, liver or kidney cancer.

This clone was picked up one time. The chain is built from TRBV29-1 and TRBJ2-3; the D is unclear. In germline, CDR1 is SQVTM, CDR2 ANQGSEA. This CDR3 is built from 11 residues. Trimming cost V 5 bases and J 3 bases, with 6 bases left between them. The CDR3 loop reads CSVSPTDTQYF. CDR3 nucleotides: TGCAGCGTTTCGCCGACAGATACGCAGTATTTT.

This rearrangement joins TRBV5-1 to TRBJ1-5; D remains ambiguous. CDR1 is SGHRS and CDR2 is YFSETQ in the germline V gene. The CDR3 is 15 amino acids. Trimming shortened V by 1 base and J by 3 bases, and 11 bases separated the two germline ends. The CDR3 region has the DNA TGCGCCAGCAGCTTGAGTGGTTCGATCAATCAGCCCCAGCATTTT. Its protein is CASSLSGSINQPQHF.

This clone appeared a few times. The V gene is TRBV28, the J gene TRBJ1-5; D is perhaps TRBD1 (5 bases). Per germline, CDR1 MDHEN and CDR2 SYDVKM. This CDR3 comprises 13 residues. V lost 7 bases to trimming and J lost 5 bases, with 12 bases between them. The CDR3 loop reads CASNQGSHQPQHF. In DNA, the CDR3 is TGTGCCAGCAACCAGGGATCCCATCAGCCCCAGCATTTT.

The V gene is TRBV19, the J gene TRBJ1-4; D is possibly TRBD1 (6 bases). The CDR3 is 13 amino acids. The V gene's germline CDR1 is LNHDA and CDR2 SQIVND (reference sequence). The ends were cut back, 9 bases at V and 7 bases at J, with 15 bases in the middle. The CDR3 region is CASRQVTGEKLFF. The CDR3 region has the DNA TGTGCCAGCCGACAGGTCACGGGTGAAAAACTGTTTTTT. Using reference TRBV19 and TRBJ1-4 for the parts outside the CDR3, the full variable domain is DGGITQSPKYLFRKEGQNVTLSCEQNLNHDAMYWYRQDPGQGLRLIYYSQIVNDFQKGDIAEGYSVSREKKESFPLTVTSAQKNPTAFYLCASRQVTGEKLFFGSGTQLSVL.

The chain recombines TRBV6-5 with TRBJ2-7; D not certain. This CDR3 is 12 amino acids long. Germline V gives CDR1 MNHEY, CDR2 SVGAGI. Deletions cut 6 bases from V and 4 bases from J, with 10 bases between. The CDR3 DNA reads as TGTGCCAGCAGGGGGTTAGGGTACGAGCAGTACTTC. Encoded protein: CASRGLGYEQYF.

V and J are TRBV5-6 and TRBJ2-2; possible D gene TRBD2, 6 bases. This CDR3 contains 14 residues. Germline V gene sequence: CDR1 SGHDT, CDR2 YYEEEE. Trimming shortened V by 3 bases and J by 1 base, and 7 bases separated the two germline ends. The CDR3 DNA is TGTGCCAGCAGCTCGGGACTGAACACCGGGGAGCTGTTTTTT. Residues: CASSSGLNTGELFF. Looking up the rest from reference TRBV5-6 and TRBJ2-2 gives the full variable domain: DAGVTQSPTHLIKTRGQQVTLRCSPKSGHDTVSWYQQALGQGPQFIFQYYEEEERQRGNFPDRFSGHQFPNYSSELNVNALLLGDSALYLCASSSGLNTGELFFGEGSRLTVL.

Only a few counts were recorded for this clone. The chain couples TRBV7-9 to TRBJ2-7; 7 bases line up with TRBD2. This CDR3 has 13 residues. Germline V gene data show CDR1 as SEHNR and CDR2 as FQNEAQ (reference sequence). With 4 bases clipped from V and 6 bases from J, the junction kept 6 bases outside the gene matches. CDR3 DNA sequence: TGTGCCAGCAGCTCGGGGGGATCGAGCGAGCAGTACTTC. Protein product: CASSSGGSSEQYF.

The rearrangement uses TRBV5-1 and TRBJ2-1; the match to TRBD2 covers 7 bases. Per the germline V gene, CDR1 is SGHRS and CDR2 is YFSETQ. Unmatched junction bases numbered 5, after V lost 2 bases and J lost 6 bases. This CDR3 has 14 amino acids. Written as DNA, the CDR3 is TGCGCCAGCAGCTTCTTGGCGGGAGCCAATGAGCAGTTCTTC. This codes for CASSFLAGANEQFF.

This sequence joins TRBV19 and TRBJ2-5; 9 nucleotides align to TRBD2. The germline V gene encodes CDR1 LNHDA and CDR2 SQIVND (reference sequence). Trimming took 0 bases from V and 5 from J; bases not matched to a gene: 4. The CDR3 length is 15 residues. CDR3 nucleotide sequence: TGTGCCAGTAGTATAGAGGTAGCGGGAGTGGAGACCCAGTACTTC. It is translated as CASSIEVAGVETQYF. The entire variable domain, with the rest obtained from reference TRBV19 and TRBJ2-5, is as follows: DGGITQSPKYLFRKEGQNVTLSCEQNLNHDAMYWYRQDPGQGLRLIYYSQIVNDFQKGDIAEGYSVSREKKESFPLTVTSAQKNPTAFYLCASSIEVAGVETQYFGPGTRLLVL.

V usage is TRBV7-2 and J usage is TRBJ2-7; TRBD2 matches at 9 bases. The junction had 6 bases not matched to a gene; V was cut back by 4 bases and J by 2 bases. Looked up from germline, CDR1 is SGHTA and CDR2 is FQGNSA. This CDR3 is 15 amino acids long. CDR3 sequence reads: CASSSRGTSPYEQYF. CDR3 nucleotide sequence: TGTGCCAGCAGCTCGAGGGGGACTAGCCCCTACGAGCAGTACTTC.

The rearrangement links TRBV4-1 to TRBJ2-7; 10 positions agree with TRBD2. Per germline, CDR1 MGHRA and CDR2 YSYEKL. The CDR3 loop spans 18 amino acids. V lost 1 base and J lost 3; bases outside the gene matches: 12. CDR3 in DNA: TGCGCCAGCAGCCAAGGTGTGCTAGCGGGAGCTAGTGGCTACGAGCAGTACTTC. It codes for CASSQGVLAGASGYEQYF.